Below are 16 T cell receptor beta chains sequenced from a single sample in a study of blood T cell repertoires in COVID-19. Only in-frame clones appear in the TCRdb table, and some are missing; sequencing was by immunoSEQ multiplex PCR. The sample includes about 250,000 clones, almost 90% of them seen just once. Material for sequencing was peripheral blood. These receptor sequences come from a woman in her sixties or seventies with COVID-19, enrolled during active disease.

The rearrangement uses TRBV18 and TRBJ1-1, with D unclear. The V end was cut by 6 bases, the J end by 3 bases, with 11 bases between. The CDR3 sequence is 13 residues long. The germline V gene encodes CDR1 KGHSH and CDR2 LQKENI. The CDR3 coding sequence is TGTGCCAGCTCTGTCATGAGGGACACTGAAGCTTTCTTT. Residues: CASSVMRDTEAFF.

The chain is built from TRBV7-2 and TRBJ1-3; no firm D call. This CDR3 spans 13 amino acids. V dropped 4 bases and J dropped 1 base, with 5 bases sitting between them. CDR1 is SGHTA and CDR2 is FQGNSA in the germline V gene. The CDR3 is CASSSLSGNTIYF. The CDR3 bases are TGTGCCAGCAGCTCCCTGTCTGGAAACACCATATATTTT.

The chain carries TRBV7-8 and TRBJ1-1; TRBD1 matches at 9 bases. Germline V gene lookup returns CDR1 SGHVS and CDR2 FQNEAQ. The CDR3 contains 16 residues. V shed 4 bases and J 6 bases; nucleotides not matched to a gene: 12. Here the CDR3 reads CASSWGTGRVGAEAFF. The CDR3 DNA follows: TGTGCCAGCAGCTGGGGGACAGGGCGAGTCGGGGCTGAAGCTTTCTTT.

V gene TRBV5-6 combines with J gene TRBJ1-2; 8 nucleotides match TRBD1. This CDR3 has 15 amino acids. The V gene end was trimmed by 4 bases and the J gene end by 1 base; junction bases not matched to a gene: 6. Germline V lookup: CDR1 SGHDT, CDR2 YYEEEE. CDR3 protein: CASSPGTGFNYGYTF. The CDR3 region has the DNA TGTGCCAGCAGCCCCGGGACAGGATTTAACTATGGCTACACCTTC.

The chain combines TRBV19 with TRBJ1-2, with a tentative D call TRBD1 (5 bases). Trimming pared 0 bases from V and 8 bases from J, leaving 13 bases between. Germline assignment: CDR1 LNHDA and CDR2 SQIVND (reference sequence). This CDR3 is built from 14 residues. CDR3 residues: CASSIDGRRAGYTF. CDR3 nucleotide sequence: TGTGCCAGTAGTATAGATGGCCGCAGGGCGGGCTACACCTTC.

This chain uses TRBV6-2 or TRBV6-3 with TRBJ1-1; a weak D match, TRBD1 (6 bases). This CDR3 spans 16 amino acids. V was pared by 6 bases and J by 3 bases, with 20 bases between. Germline CDR1 and CDR2: MNHEY and SVGEGT. The CDR3 DNA sequence: TGTGCCAGCAGCTTCCCTGTGGGGGCGACTGACACTGAAGCTTTCTTT. Translated, it gives CASSFPVGATDTEAFF.

The chain carries TRBV7-6 and TRBJ1-1; a possible D gene is TRBD1 (5 bases). The length of the CDR3 is 15 residues. The germline gives CDR1 SGHVS, CDR2 FNYEAQ. The V end lost 5 bases, the J end lost 1 base, and 14 bases lay between the germline ends. The CDR3 spells CASSRNQGRNTEAFF. DNA of the CDR3: TGTGCCAGCAGCCGTAACCAGGGAAGGAACACTGAAGCTTTCTTT.

This sequence joins TRBV21-1 and TRBJ2-1; TRBD2 is the table's D call, not checked against the DNA. TRBV21-1 is recorded as a pseudogene. CDR3 length: 16 amino acids. The CDR3 loop is CASSKGRAGHYNEQFF. CDR3 sequence (DNA): TGTGCCAGCAGCAAAGGGAGGGCGGGGCACTACAATGAGCAGTTCTTC.

A single count supports this clone. The chain carries TRBV6-5 and TRBJ1-2; D is uncertain. Trimming shortened V by 6 bases and J by 3 bases, and 11 bases separated the two germline ends. Germline V gene lookup returns CDR1 MNHEY and CDR2 SVGAGI. The CDR3 contains 13 residues. The CDR3 DNA follows: TGTGCCAGCAGAGCTCCGGGGTACTATGGCTACACCTTC. As protein: CASRAPGYYGYTF.

The table lists this clone with a count of one. The chain joins TRBV11-2 to TRBJ1-6; 11 positions agree with TRBD1. V lost 5 bases to trimming and J lost 10 bases; unmatched junction nucleotides: 4. The CDR3 runs to 14 residues. Germline CDR1 reads SGHAT; CDR2 reads FQNNGV. The CDR3 DNA sequence: TGTGCCAGCAGCCGGACAGGGGGCGCCTCACCCCTCCACTTT. Translated, it gives CASSRTGGASPLHF.

V is TRBV11-2 and J is TRBJ2-7; D call uncertain. Trimming shortened V by 0 bases and J by 6 bases, and 9 bases separated the two germline ends. The CDR3 runs to 13 residues. Germline V gene lookup returns CDR1 SGHAT and CDR2 FQNNGV. The chain's CDR3 is CASSLDTLLEQYF. Here the CDR3 DNA reads TGTGCCAGCAGCTTAGATACTTTGCTCGAGCAGTACTTC.

In DNA form, the CDR3 reads TGTGCCAGCAGCGTGGGACAGACCAACACTGAAGCTTTCTTT. It translates to CASSVGQTNTEAFF. This chain links TRBV9 with TRBJ1-1, with 7 bases lining up with TRBD1. From germline, CDR1 is SGDLS and CDR2 YYNGEE. The CDR3 has 14 residues. V trimming: 2 bases; J trimming: 2 bases; junction bases outside the gene matches: 3.

The chain has TRBV3-1 (or the pseudogene TRBV3-2) and TRBJ1-1, with TRBD1 identical over 7 bases. The CDR3 is 13 amino acids. Germline trimming cut 7 bases from V and 7 bases from J; bases unmatched to any gene: 9. CDR1 and CDR2 (germline): LGHDT, YNNKEL (reference sequence). CDR3 DNA: TGTGCCAGCACCTCGGGGACAGCCCTTGAAGCTTTCTTT. The encoded protein is CASTSGTALEAFF.

The chain uses TRBV3-1 (or the pseudogene TRBV3-2) and TRBJ1-1; the D is unclear. CDR1 and CDR2 (germline): LGHDT, YNNKEL (reference sequence). The CDR3 has 12 residues. V was clipped by 5 bases and J by 4 bases, with 8 bases between them. DNA for the CDR3: TGTGCCAGCAGCAGAAGCGGCACTGAAGCTTTCTTT. Protein product: CASSRSGTEAFF.

This clone showed up just once. The V call is TRBV5-1, the J call TRBJ2-2; 8 bases are shared with TRBD1. The J segment lost 0 bases and the V segment lost 10 bases, leaving 5 bases of the junction unmatched. This CDR3 region has 14 residues. The germline V gene encodes CDR1 SGHRS and CDR2 YFSETQ. The CDR3 bases are TGCGCCGGCCGACAGGGGTCGAACACCGGGGAGCTGTTTTTT. Its translation: CAGRQGSNTGELFF.

This chain joins TRBV6-8 and TRBJ2-7, with TRBD1 matching over 7 bases. CDR3 length equals 15 residues. V trimming: 5 bases; J trimming: 0 bases; junction bases outside the gene matches: 7. Germline values: CDR1 MNHGY, CDR2 SAAAGT. The CDR3 spells CASSARTGPSYEQYF. The CDR3 DNA follows: TGTGCCAGCAGTGCACGGACAGGACCCTCCTACGAGCAGTACTTC.